This T cell receptor beta chain was captured by sequencing in a study of T cell responses to AZD1222 COVID-19 vaccine. Study-level findings and limits: Donors were mostly white British, more females; clonal diversity possibly underestimated. Seropositivity was recorded at baseline in only 6 or 7 AZD1222 recipients. Nearly half of spike-specific TCRs reportedly target variant regions that are unmutated in the B.1.351 and B.1.1.7 variants.

V lost 5 bases and J 3 bases, leaving 13 bases between the germline ends. The length of the CDR3 is 15 residues. Germline CDR1 reads MNHEY; CDR2 reads SVGEGT. On this clone: As yet, its antigen is unknown.

Profiled with immunoSEQ multiplex PCR; TCRdb holds only in-frame clones, not every one. The top ten hold 24% of the sample, which has over 60,000 clones, roughly 84% seen once. The TCR comes from an adult in good health. The sample here was peripheral blood, taken on day 0 of AZD1222 vaccination. V and J are TRBV6-2 or TRBV6-3 and TRBJ1-4, with a weak D call TRBD1 (5 bases). The CDR3 DNA follows: TGTGCCAGCAGTCGCCGGGACTCCGCTAATGAAAAACTGTTTTTT. Translation: CASSRRDSANEKLFF.